The 28 T cell receptor beta chains given below trace back to one sample, sequenced in a study of T cell responses to AZD1222 COVID-19 vaccine (TCRdb year 2021). Library construction relied on the immunoSEQ multiplex PCR assay. TCRdb re-hosts the immuneACCESS table, in-frame sequences only. Its copies lack some clones; in the studies checked, an unresolved V gene accounts for under half of them, and the cause for the rest is not known. This sample gives over 85,000 clones in total; over 85% of them show up just once. Roughly 13% of the sample is in the top ten clones. Reading the label with the study, this specimen's time point is: baseline before first vaccination. Source: peripheral blood, taken on day 0 of AZD1222 vaccination. These receptors were collected from an adult in good health.

CDR3 residues: CASSLQYGGETQYF. CDR3 coding DNA: TGTGCCAGCAGTTTACAGTATGGGGGGGAGACCCAGTACTTC. V gene TRBV27 combines with J gene TRBJ2-5; tentative D call: TRBD2 (6 bases). The V gene's germline CDR1 is MNHEY and CDR2 SMNVEV (reference sequence). The ends were cut back, 2 bases at V and 5 bases at J, with 12 bases in the middle. The CDR3 is 14 amino acids.

The chain has TRBV19 and TRBJ2-5; D possibly uses TRBD1 or TRBD2 (5 bases each). Germline CDR1 reads LNHDA; CDR2 reads SQIVND (reference sequence). The V gene lost 5 bases and the J gene lost 5 bases, with 12 bases spanning the gap. This CDR3 is 13 amino acids long. CDR3 in amino acids: CASSGWGGETQYF. DNA of the CDR3: TGTGCCAGTAGTGGCTGGGGCGGGGAGACCCAGTACTTC.

This sequence joins TRBV28 and TRBJ1-4; D remains unclear. CDR3 length equals 14 residues. Germline assignment: CDR1 MDHEN and CDR2 SYDVKM. V shed 10 bases and J shed 0 bases, with 12 bases lying between them. CDR3 bases: TGTGCCACCTTATCCTGGGCAACTAATGAAAAACTGTTTTTT. Translating it yields CATLSWATNEKLFF.

The V call is TRBV23-1, the J call TRBJ1-2; 8 nucleotides match TRBD1. TRBV23-1 is designated an ORF whose function remains uncertain. Trimming removed 3 bases from V and 6 bases from J; junction bases left unmatched: 9. The CDR3 runs 15 residues. The CDR3 nucleotides read TGCGCCAGCAGTCAGGGTCCAGGGGGCCTCAATGGCTACACCTTC. Translation: CASSQGPGGLNGYTF.

The genes are TRBV7-9 and TRBJ2-7; perhaps D is TRBD1 or TRBD2 (5 bases each). CDR3 length: 16 residues. Germline values: CDR1 SEHNR, CDR2 FQNEAQ (reference sequence). The V gene lost 1 base and the J gene lost 3 bases, with 16 bases spanning the gap. CDR3 DNA sequence: TGTGCCAGCAGCTTAGGGGGGACCTCAATTGACTACGAGCAGTACTTC. Amino acids: CASSLGGTSIDYEQYF. The full variable domain, with the rest looked up from reference TRBV7-9 and TRBJ2-7, is DTGVSQNPRHKITKRGQNVTFRCDPISEHNRLYWYRQTLGQGPEFLTYFQNEAQLEKSRLLSDRFSAERPKGSFSTLEIQRTEQGDSAMYLCASSLGGTSIDYEQYFGPGTRLTVT.

The chain combines TRBV28 with TRBJ2-3, with unresolved D. CDR1 MDHEN and CDR2 SYDVKM come from the germline V gene. Trimming shortened V by 1 base and J by 7 bases, and 0 bases separated the two germline ends. The CDR3 totals 10 residues. This CDR3 reads CASSLYTQYF. CDR3 bases: TGTGCCAGCAGTTTATATACGCAGTATTTT.

The chain recombines TRBV19 with TRBJ1-1; D is ambiguous. The CDR3 spans 11 residues. Looked up from germline, CDR1 is LNHDA and CDR2 is SQIVND (reference sequence). Trimming removed 10 bases at V and 0 bases at J, with 6 bases between. CDR3 protein: CATKMNTEAFF. The CDR3 region has the DNA TGTGCCACCAAGATGAACACTGAAGCTTTCTTT.

The gene calls are TRBV7-9 and TRBJ2-1, with 12 bases fitting TRBD2. The junction had 16 bases not matched to a gene; V was cut back by 5 bases and J by 5 bases. CDR3 size: 19 residues. The germline V gene has CDR1 SEHNR and CDR2 FQNEAQ (reference sequence). CDR3 DNA: TGTGCCAGCAGCCAAACCTATGGGGCTAGCGGGGGGGCCCACAATGAGCAGTTCTTC. The encoded protein is CASSQTYGASGGAHNEQFF.

The rearrangement joins TRBV18 to TRBJ2-3, with a possible D match to TRBD2 (7 bases). There are 15 residues in the CDR3. Germline CDR1 KGHSH, CDR2 LQKENI. Trimming stripped 4 bases from V and 9 bases from J, with 20 bases between. The CDR3 DNA sequence: TGTGCCAGCTCACTCCCCAGCCGGGGGGCCGGGACGCAGTATTTT. Its translation is CASSLPSRGAGTQYF.

This rearrangement joins TRBV11-3 to TRBJ1-6, with a possible D match to TRBD1 (5 bases). Germline V lookup: CDR1 SGHNT, CDR2 YENEEA. V shed 6 bases and J shed 8 bases, with 11 bases lying between them. This CDR3 contains 13 residues. The CDR3 coding sequence is TGTGCCAGCAGTCGATCCAGGGATTCACCCCTCCACTTT. It is translated as CASSRSRDSPLHF. Combining the CDR3 with reference TRBV11-3 and TRBJ1-6 gives the whole variable domain EAGVVQSPRYKIIEKKQPVAFWCNPISGHNTLYWYLQNLGQGPELLIRYENEEAVDDSQLPKDRFSAERLKGVDSTLKIQPAELGDSAVYLCASSRSRDSPLHFGNGTRLTVT.

V usage is TRBV5-1 and J usage is TRBJ1-5; the D gene is possibly TRBD1 (5 bases). The CDR3 contains 15 residues. Trimming pared 2 bases from V and 5 bases from J, leaving 14 bases between. Per the germline V gene, CDR1 is SGHRS and CDR2 is YFSETQ. DNA for the CDR3: TGCGCCAGCAGCTTACAGGACCCAACTTATCAGCCCCAGCATTTT. This encodes CASSLQDPTYQPQHF.

The chain carries TRBV29-1 and TRBJ2-3; the D is unclear. This CDR3 has 8 amino acids. Trimming left V 8 bases short and J 3 bases short, with 0 bases between. Germline loops: CDR1 SQVTM, CDR2 ANQGSEA. The CDR3 region has the DNA TGCAGCACAGATACGCAGTATTTT. Its translation: CSTDTQYF.

This clone was seen only once. V gene TRBV18 combines with J gene TRBJ2-3; 10 positions agree with TRBD2. Unmatched junction bases numbered 6, after V lost 8 bases and J lost 1 base. Germline-derived CDR1 and CDR2 are KGHSH and LQKENI. The length of the CDR3 is 15 residues. CDR3 nucleotide sequence: TGTGCCAGCGATCTAGCGGGAGAGCGCACAGATACGCAGTATTTT. This encodes CASDLAGERTDTQYF.

The rearrangement joins TRBV10-3 to TRBJ1-1, with TRBD1 matching over 7 bases. The germline V gene encodes CDR1 ENHRY and CDR2 SYGVKD. The trim removed 11 bases at V and 1 base at J, leaving 7 bases unmatched. The CDR3 spans 13 residues. The CDR3 DNA is TGTGCCGTGTCCCGGGACAGGAACACTGAAGCTTTCTTT. Amino acid sequence: CAVSRDRNTEAFF.

V usage is TRBV28 and J usage is TRBJ1-4; the D gene is possibly TRBD1 (6 bases). CDR1 and CDR2 from the germline V gene are MDHEN and SYDVKM. This CDR3 region has 16 residues. Trimming removed 6 bases at V and 6 bases at J, with 20 bases between. CDR3 in amino acids: CASSPRVGQLYEKLFF. CDR3 DNA: TGTGCCAGCAGCCCAAGGGTCGGACAGCTCTATGAAAAACTGTTTTTT.

This chain's CDR3 is CASSLPSGLAGVEQFF. The CDR3 nucleotides are TGTGCCAGCAGTTTACCATCGGGACTAGCGGGAGTTGAGCAGTTCTTC. V usage is TRBV28 and J usage is TRBJ2-1; 14 nucleotides match TRBD2. Germline V gene data show CDR1 as MDHEN and CDR2 as SYDVKM. Unmatched junction bases numbered 6, after V lost 2 bases and J lost 9 bases. This CDR3 has 16 residues. The variable domain in full, completed from reference TRBV28 and TRBJ2-1, reads DVKVTQSSRYLVKRTGEKVFLECVQDMDHENMFWYRQDPGLGLRLIYFSYDVKMKEKGDIPEGYSVSREKKERFSLILESASTNQTSMYLCASSLPSGLAGVEQFFGPGTRLTVL.

The chain couples TRBV28 to TRBJ2-7; 12 bases match TRBD2. The CDR3 spans 15 residues. Germline values: CDR1 MDHEN, CDR2 SYDVKM. After removal of 4 bases from V and 2 bases from J, the junction contained 3 bases not matched to a gene. CDR3 residues: CASSSLAGGPYEQYF. In DNA, the CDR3 is TGTGCCAGCAGTTCTCTAGCGGGAGGGCCCTACGAGCAGTACTTC.

The V gene is TRBV5-1, the J gene TRBJ1-1; D unclear. V was pared by 0 bases and J by 1 base, with 10 bases between. This CDR3 is built from 15 residues. Germline lookup yields CDR1 SGHRS and CDR2 YFSETQ. This CDR3 reads CASSLEPASNTEAFF. The CDR3 nucleotides read TGCGCCAGCAGCTTGGAACCGGCCTCGAACACTGAAGCTTTCTTT.

The chain joins TRBV5-1 to TRBJ2-5, with D maybe TRBD2 (5 bases). The CDR3 has 15 amino acids. Germline V lookup: CDR1 SGHRS, CDR2 YFSETQ. Trimming removed 4 bases from V and 5 bases from J, with 18 bases in between. CDR3 amino acids: CASSPGSRSGETQYF. In nucleotides, the CDR3 is TGCGCCAGCAGCCCGGGATCCAGGTCGGGGGAGACCCAGTACTTC. Combining the CDR3 with reference TRBV5-1 and TRBJ2-5 gives the whole variable domain KAGVTQTPRYLIKTRGQQVTLSCSPISGHRSVSWYQQTPGQGLQFLFEYFSETQRNKGNFPGRFSGRQFSNSRSEMNVSTLELGDSALYLCASSPGSRSGETQYFGPGTRLLVL.

This clone was counted only a few times. The chain links TRBV28 to TRBJ2-7; D is uncertain. The germline V gene encodes CDR1 MDHEN and CDR2 SYDVKM. The CDR3 consists of 13 residues. V dropped 8 bases and J dropped 2 bases, with 13 bases sitting between them. This chain's CDR3 is CASYQANPYEQYF. CDR3 coding DNA: TGTGCCAGCTACCAGGCTAATCCCTACGAGCAGTACTTC.

The V and J genes are TRBV28 and TRBJ1-1, with a tentative D call TRBD1 (6 bases). Trimming shortened V by 1 base and J by 4 bases, and 16 bases separated the two germline ends. The CDR3 consists of 16 residues. The germline gives CDR1 MDHEN, CDR2 SYDVKM. CDR3 in amino acids: CASSLFGGAYGTEAFF. The CDR3 DNA follows: TGTGCCAGCAGTTTATTTGGGGGGGCATATGGCACTGAAGCTTTCTTT.

This chain connects TRBV7-3 to TRBJ1-2, with 7 bases aligning to TRBD1. V was clipped by 5 bases and J by 2 bases; unmatched bases: 5. CDR3 length equals 14 residues. Germline CDR1 is SGHTA and CDR2 is FQGTGA. For the CDR3, the DNA is TGTGCCAGCAGCGCAGGGGACAGCAACTATGGCTACACCTTC. Protein sequence: CASSAGDSNYGYTF. Full variable domain (rest looked up from reference TRBV7-3 and TRBJ1-2): GAGVSQTPSNKVTEKGKYVELRCDPISGHTALYWYRQSLGQGPEFLIYFQGTGAADDSGLPNDRFFAVRPEGSVSTLKIQRTERGDSAVYLCASSAGDSNYGYTFGSGTRLTVV.

The V and J genes are TRBV19 and TRBJ1-5; TRBD1 might be the D (6 bases). V was pared by 7 bases and J by 7 bases, with 20 bases between. The V gene's germline CDR1 is LNHDA and CDR2 SQIVND (reference sequence). The CDR3 extends over 15 amino acids. CDR3 nucleotide sequence: TGTGCCAGTACCATCCAGGGTCAAGGGGGGCAGCCCCAGCATTTT. It codes for CASTIQGQGGQPQHF.

The V call is TRBV11-2, the J call TRBJ1-2; D is unresolved. CDR3 length equals 13 residues. CDR1 and CDR2 from the germline V gene are SGHAT and FQNNGV. V was clipped by 1 base and J by 2 bases, with 5 bases between them. In DNA, the CDR3 is TGTGCCAGCAGCTTAGCACCAAACTATGGCTACACCTTC. Translated, it gives CASSLAPNYGYTF.

The V and J genes are TRBV3-1 (or the pseudogene TRBV3-2) and TRBJ1-5; D is uncertain. The length of the CDR3 is 13 residues. CDR1 is LGHDT, CDR2 YNNKEL, per germline (reference sequence). V was clipped by 0 bases and J by 6 bases, with 6 bases between them. The CDR3 loop reads CASSQDGIQPQHF. CDR3 DNA sequence: TGTGCCAGCAGCCAAGATGGGATTCAGCCCCAGCATTTT.

V gene TRBV7-2 combines with J gene TRBJ2-5; the D is unclear. CDR1 and CDR2 from the germline V gene are SGHTA and FQGNSA. CDR3 length: 12 residues. V lost 7 bases to trimming and J lost 5 bases, with 11 bases between them. DNA for the CDR3: TGTGCCAGCACCAGGACCGAGGAGACCCAGTACTTC. As protein: CASTRTEETQYF.

This chain connects TRBV3-1 (or the pseudogene TRBV3-2) to TRBJ2-5, with unresolved D. CDR1 LGHDT and CDR2 YNNKEL come from the germline V gene (reference sequence). Trimming left V 0 bases short and J 5 bases short, with 13 bases between. The CDR3 runs to 15 residues. The CDR3 coding sequence is TGTGCCAGCAGCCAAGATCGACACAAACGTGAGACCCAGTACTTC. Encoded protein: CASSQDRHKRETQYF.

V and J are TRBV12-5 and TRBJ2-6; possibly TRBD1 for D (6 bases). The CDR3 consists of 22 residues. Trimming stripped 3 bases from V and 0 bases from J, with 27 bases between. CDR1 and CDR2 (germline): LGHNT, FRNRAP. The CDR3 loop is CASGLFLTPPGHFSSGANVLTF. In DNA, the CDR3 is TGTGCTAGTGGTTTATTCCTAACCCCCCCGGGACACTTTAGCTCTGGGGCCAACGTCCTGACTTTC.